This T cell receptor (beta chain) emerged from a study of OX40 agonist ivuxolimab in advanced cancers. The overall study: Ivuxolimab was administered intravenously to patients at 0.01 to 10 mg/kg every 2 weeks.

CDR1 is KGHSH, CDR2 LQKENI, per germline. CDR3 length: 16 residues. V lost 0 bases, J lost 6 bases, and 15 bases lay in between. Assay used: immunoSEQ multiplex PCR; TCRdb lists only in-frame clones, some missing. Of around 60,000 clones in the sample, approximately 80% were seen once. About this clone: Its specificity is unknown.

Study observations and caveats: With doses of 0.1 to 3.0 mg/kg, CD4+ and CD8+ blood T cells had undergone clonal expansion by week 6. Expanded clones were, on average, more numerous among CD8+ T cells than CD4+.

Material: CD4+ or CD8+ T cells sorted from blood, obtained in a trial of the OX40 agonist ivuxolimab. The TCR sequence derives from an adult with an advanced solid tumor such as melanoma, head and neck, liver or kidney cancer. This chain joins TRBV18 and TRBJ2-1; D is uncertain. CDR3 DNA: TGTGCCAGCTCACCACCGGCACCCCATAAGATCAATGAGCAGTTCTTC. Protein product: CASSPPAPHKINEQFF.